This entry lists 14 T cell receptor beta chains sequenced from one sample in a study of blood T cell repertoires in COVID-19. This table comes from immunoSEQ multiplex PCR, and its TCRdb copy is limited to in-frame clones, with some not included. Among about 130,000 clones listed, approximately 81% were seen once. Sequenced material: peripheral blood. All receptors come from a man in his fifties or sixties with acute or convalescent COVID-19.

The chain employs TRBV24-1 and TRBJ2-1; D may be TRBD2 (5 bases). V dropped 9 bases and J dropped 9 bases, with 14 bases sitting between them. The germline CDR1 and CDR2 sequences are KGHDR and SFDVKD. The CDR3 consists of 12 residues. CDR3 sequence (DNA): TGTGCCACCTTAGGAGGAGCCGGTGAGCAGTTCTTC. Its protein is CATLGGAGEQFF.

The rearrangement uses TRBV3-1 (or the pseudogene TRBV3-2) and TRBJ2-2; D is unclear. V was pared by 1 base and J by 5 bases, with 11 bases between. The germline gives CDR1 LGHDT, CDR2 YNNKEL (reference sequence). This CDR3 has 15 amino acids. The CDR3 protein is CASSQGGLVTGELFF. The CDR3 bases are TGTGCCAGCAGCCAAGGTGGGCTCGTAACCGGGGAGCTGTTTTTT.

The chain is built from TRBV2 and TRBJ1-2; 8 positions agree with TRBD1. The CDR3 length is 12 residues. Germline V gives CDR1 SNHLY, CDR2 FYNNEI. This CDR3 is CVRGQLAGGYTF. The CDR3, as DNA: TGTGTCAGGGGGCAGCTCGCTGGTGGCTACACCTTC.

This clone has a handful of counts. The chain couples TRBV29-1 to TRBJ1-4; 10 bases align to TRBD1. CDR1 is SQVTM, CDR2 ANQGSEA, per germline. CDR3 size: 14 residues. The junction had 5 bases not matched to a gene; V was cut back by 4 bases and J by 6 bases. The CDR3 here is CSVARQGAHEKLFF. CDR3 DNA: TGCAGCGTTGCTAGACAGGGGGCGCATGAAAAACTGTTTTTT. Full variable domain (outside the CDR3, taken from reference TRBV29-1 and TRBJ1-4): SAVISQKPSRDICQRGTSLTIQCQVDSQVTMMFWYRQQPGQSLTLIATANQGSEATYESGFVIDKFPISRPNLTFSTLTVSNMSPEDSSIYLCSVARQGAHEKLFFGSGTQLSVL.

This clone was seen more than once but under ten times. The chain employs TRBV7-2 and TRBJ1-5; D might be TRBD1 (5 bases). Trimming pared 4 bases from V and 0 bases from J, leaving 16 bases between. The CDR3 totals 17 residues. Germline-derived CDR1 and CDR2 are SGHTA and FQGNSA. CDR3 sequence (DNA): TGTGCCAGCAGCTACCCACAGGTAAAAGATAGCAATCAGCCCCAGCATTTT. Its translation is CASSYPQVKDSNQPQHF. The complete variable domain, with remaining parts taken from reference TRBV7-2 and TRBJ1-5, reads GAGVSQSPSNKVTEKGKDVELRCDPISGHTALYWYRQSLGQGLEFLIYFQGNSAPDKSGLPSDRFSAERTGGSVSTLTIQRTQQEDSAVYLCASSYPQVKDSNQPQHFGDGTRLSIL.

A single count supports this clone. The chain is built from TRBV27 and TRBJ1-5; unclear D gene. Trimming shortened V by 0 bases and J by 4 bases, and 10 bases separated the two germline ends. Germline CDR1 and CDR2: MNHEY and SMNVEV (reference sequence). CDR3 length equals 15 residues. The CDR3 region has the DNA TGTGCCAGCAGTTTATCGAACCCGGGAAATCAGCCCCAGCATTTT. This gives the protein CASSLSNPGNQPQHF.

J is TRBJ1-2 and V is TRBV27; 7 bases agree with TRBD1. Trimming took 8 bases from V and 9 from J; bases not matched to a gene: 9. The CDR3 covers 12 residues. The germline gives CDR1 MNHEY, CDR2 SMNVEV (reference sequence). The CDR3 region has the DNA TGTGCCAGCTCGAGACAGGGAGGTAGCTACACCTTC. This encodes CASSRQGGSYTF.

This clone has a handful of counts. This chain connects TRBV29-1 to TRBJ2-7, with 10 bases that match TRBD1. The CDR3 spans 13 residues. With 6 bases clipped from V and 2 bases from J, the junction kept 4 bases outside the gene matches. Germline CDR1 is SQVTM and CDR2 is ANQGSEA. DNA of the CDR3: TGCAGCGTAGCCGGGACAGGGGCCTACGAGCAGTACTTC. Its translation: CSVAGTGAYEQYF.

This clone showed up just once. CDR3 DNA: TGTGCCAGCAGCCCCGTAGGGGCAGGGAACACTGAAGCTTTCTTT. Translated: CASSPVGAGNTEAFF. V is TRBV11-1 and J is TRBJ1-1, with a weak D call TRBD1 (5 bases). The germline gives CDR1 SGHAT, CDR2 FQDESV (reference sequence). This CDR3 has 15 amino acids. V was cut by 5 bases and J by 1 base, with 14 bases left in between.

The chain is built from TRBV20-1 and TRBJ2-1; 9 bases are shared with TRBD1. CDR1 and CDR2 (germline): DFQATT, SNEGSKA (reference sequence). V dropped 3 bases and J dropped 7; count of bases not matched to a gene: 4. This CDR3 spans 13 amino acids. CDR3 in DNA: TGCAGTGCTAGTAGGGACAGGGTGAATGAGCAGTTCTTC. This sequence encodes CSASRDRVNEQFF.

V is TRBV28 and J is TRBJ2-7, with 10 bases matching TRBD1. CDR1 is MDHEN and CDR2 is SYDVKM in the germline V gene. V gave up 6 bases and J gave up 5 bases; unmatched junction bases: 10. The CDR3 is made up of 15 amino acids. The CDR3 here is CASSSAGTGVNEQYF. In DNA form, the CDR3 reads TGTGCCAGCAGCTCTGCCGGGACAGGGGTAAACGAGCAGTACTTC.

The chain employs TRBV2 and TRBJ1-5, with 7 positions matching TRBD1. Germline CDR1 SNHLY, CDR2 FYNNEI. CDR3 length equals 15 residues. The junction had 5 bases not matched to a gene; V was cut back by 2 bases and J by 4 bases. The CDR3 DNA reads TGTGCCAGCAGTGAAATTGCAGGGGGTAATCAGCCCCAGCATTTT. It is translated as CASSEIAGGNQPQHF.

This clone has a handful of counts. This chain uses TRBV5-1 with TRBJ1-2; TRBD1 agrees at 8 bases. The CDR3 consists of 15 residues. Germline values: CDR1 SGHRS, CDR2 YFSETQ. The V gene end was trimmed by 4 bases and the J gene end by 6 bases; junction bases not matched to a gene: 11. The CDR3 DNA reads TGCGCCAGCAGCCTGATAGCCGGGACAGGTGATGGCTACACCTTC. The encoded protein is CASSLIAGTGDGYTF. The full variable domain, with the rest looked up from reference TRBV5-1 and TRBJ1-2, is KAGVTQTPRYLIKTRGQQVTLSCSPISGHRSVSWYQQTPGQGLQFLFEYFSETQRNKGNFPGRFSGRQFSNSRSEMNVSTLELGDSALYLCASSLIAGTGDGYTFGSGTRLTVV.

V usage is TRBV3-1 (or the pseudogene TRBV3-2) and J usage is TRBJ2-2; D is undetermined. Germline CDR1 and CDR2: LGHDT and YNNKEL (reference sequence). The CDR3 covers 15 residues. Deletions cut 7 bases from V and 4 bases from J, with 16 bases between. For the CDR3, the DNA is TGTGCCAGCACCCCCTCGCTAGAACTCACCGGGGAGCTGTTTTTT. Translation: CASTPSLELTGELFF.